The following is a T cell receptor (beta chain) sequence with its context. The CDR3 consists of 15 residues. The V and J ends lost 4 bases and 2 bases, in that order; junction bases with no gene match: 8. CDR1 SGHNT and CDR2 YYREEE come from the germline V gene (reference sequence). These data belong to a study of blood T cell repertoires in COVID-19. Sequencing was performed with immunoSEQ multiplex PCR; in TCRdb, only in-frame clones are kept and a portion is missing. The sample consists of 61,000 or so clones, under 85% of them appearing once. The TCR comes from a woman between 65 and 79 years old with acute or convalescent COVID-19. The rearrangement uses TRBV5-4 and TRBJ1-2; 7 positions match TRBD1. Material for sequencing was peripheral blood. The CDR3 sequence: CASSPNGQENYGYTF. As DNA, the CDR3 is TGTGCCAGCAGCCCGAACGGACAGGAAAACTATGGCTACACCTTC.